This TCR beta chain was profiled in a study of blood T cell repertoires in COVID-19. Study-level information: From the United States, Italy and Spain came samples of acute and convalescent COVID-19.

V lost 2 bases and J 2 bases, leaving 11 bases between the germline ends. Looked up from germline, CDR1 is SGHTS and CDR2 is YDEGEE. The CDR3 length is 14 residues. Original analysis: Reference gene primer amplification gave nucleated cell count estimates. Clones were sequenced by immunoSEQ multiplex PCR, and TCRdb holds only the in-frame ones, with some missing. V and J calls and clone size follow that table, whereas D and trimming were derived from the DNA. The sample yields 75,000 to 85,000 clones, roughly 88% seen once. The chain uses TRBV5-8 and TRBJ2-7; the D gene is possibly TRBD2 (5 bases). The sample comprised peripheral blood. The clonotype was recovered from a man in his fifties or sixties with active COVID-19. The CDR3 is CASSFRRSAYEQYF. In DNA, the CDR3 is TGTGCCAGCAGCTTTCGGAGGTCTGCCTACGAGCAGTACTTC.